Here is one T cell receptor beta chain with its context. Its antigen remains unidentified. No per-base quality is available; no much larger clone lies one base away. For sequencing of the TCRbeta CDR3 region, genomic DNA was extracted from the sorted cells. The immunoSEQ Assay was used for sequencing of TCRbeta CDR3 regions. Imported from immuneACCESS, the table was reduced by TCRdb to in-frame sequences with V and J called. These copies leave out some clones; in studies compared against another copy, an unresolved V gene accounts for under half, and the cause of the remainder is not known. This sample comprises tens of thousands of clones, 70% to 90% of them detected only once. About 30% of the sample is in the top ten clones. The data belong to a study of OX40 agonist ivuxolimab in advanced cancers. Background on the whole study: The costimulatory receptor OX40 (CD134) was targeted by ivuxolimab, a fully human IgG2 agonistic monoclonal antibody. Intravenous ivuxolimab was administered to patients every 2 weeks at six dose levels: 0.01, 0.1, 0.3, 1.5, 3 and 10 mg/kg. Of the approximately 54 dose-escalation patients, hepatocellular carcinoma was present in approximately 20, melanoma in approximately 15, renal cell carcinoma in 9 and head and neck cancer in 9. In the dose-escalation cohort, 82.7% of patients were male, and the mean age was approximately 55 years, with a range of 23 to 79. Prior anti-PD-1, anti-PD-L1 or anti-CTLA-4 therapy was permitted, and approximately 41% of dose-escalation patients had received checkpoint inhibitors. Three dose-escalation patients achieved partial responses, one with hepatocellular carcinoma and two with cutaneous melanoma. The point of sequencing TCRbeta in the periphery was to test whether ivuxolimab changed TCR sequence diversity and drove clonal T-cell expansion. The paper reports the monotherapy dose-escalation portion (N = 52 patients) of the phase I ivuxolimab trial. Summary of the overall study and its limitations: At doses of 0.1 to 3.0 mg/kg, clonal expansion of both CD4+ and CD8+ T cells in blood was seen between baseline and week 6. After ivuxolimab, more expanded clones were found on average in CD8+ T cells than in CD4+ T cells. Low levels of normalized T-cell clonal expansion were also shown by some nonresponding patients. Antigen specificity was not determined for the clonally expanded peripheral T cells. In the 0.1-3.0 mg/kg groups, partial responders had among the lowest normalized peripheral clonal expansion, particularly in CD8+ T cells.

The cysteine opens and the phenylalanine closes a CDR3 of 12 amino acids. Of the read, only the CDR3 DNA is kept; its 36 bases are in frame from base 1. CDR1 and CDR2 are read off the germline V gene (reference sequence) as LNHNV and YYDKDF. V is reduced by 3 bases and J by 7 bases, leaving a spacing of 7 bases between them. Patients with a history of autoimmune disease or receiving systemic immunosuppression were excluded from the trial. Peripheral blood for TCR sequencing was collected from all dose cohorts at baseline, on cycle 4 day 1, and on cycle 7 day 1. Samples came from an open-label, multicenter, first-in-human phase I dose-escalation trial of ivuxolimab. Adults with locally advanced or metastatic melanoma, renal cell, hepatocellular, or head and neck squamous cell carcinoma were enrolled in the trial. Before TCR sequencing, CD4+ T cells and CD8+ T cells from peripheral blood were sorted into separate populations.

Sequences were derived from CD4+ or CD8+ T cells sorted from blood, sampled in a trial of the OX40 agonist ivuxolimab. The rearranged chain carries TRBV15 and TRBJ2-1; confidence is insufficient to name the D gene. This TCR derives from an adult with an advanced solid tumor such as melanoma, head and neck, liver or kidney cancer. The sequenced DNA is TGTGCCACCAGCAGGGCCCAGAATGAGCAGTTCTTC. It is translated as CATSRAQNEQFF.